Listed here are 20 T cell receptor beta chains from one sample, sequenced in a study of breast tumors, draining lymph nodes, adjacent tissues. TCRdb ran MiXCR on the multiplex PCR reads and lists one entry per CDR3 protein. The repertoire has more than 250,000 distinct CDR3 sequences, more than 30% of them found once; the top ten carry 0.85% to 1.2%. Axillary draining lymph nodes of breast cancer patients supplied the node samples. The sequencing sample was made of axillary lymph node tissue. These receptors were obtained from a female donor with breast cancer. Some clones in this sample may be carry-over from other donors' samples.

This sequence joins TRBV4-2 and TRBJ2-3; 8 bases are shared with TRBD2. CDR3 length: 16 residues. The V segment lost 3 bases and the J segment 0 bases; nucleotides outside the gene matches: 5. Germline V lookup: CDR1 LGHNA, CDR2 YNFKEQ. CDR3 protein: CASSHTSGPSTDTQYF. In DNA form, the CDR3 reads TGTGCCAGCAGCCATACTAGCGGCCCTAGCACAGATACGCAGTATTTT.

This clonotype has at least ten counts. CDR3 bases: TGCAGCGTTGTTGTCGGCAGGGTGTCTGGCTACACCTTC. It is translated as CSVVVGRVSGYTF. This chain joins TRBV29-1 and TRBJ1-2, with D perhaps matching TRBD1 (5 bases). V lost 4 bases to trimming and J lost 7 bases, with 16 bases between them. The CDR3 loop spans 13 amino acids. Germline CDR1 reads SQVTM; CDR2 reads ANQGSEA.

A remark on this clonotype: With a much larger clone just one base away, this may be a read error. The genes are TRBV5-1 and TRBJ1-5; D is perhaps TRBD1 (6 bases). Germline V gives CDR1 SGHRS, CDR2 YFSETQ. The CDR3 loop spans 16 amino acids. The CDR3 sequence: CASSLEGGSGSQPKHF. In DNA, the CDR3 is TGCGCCAGCAGCTTGGAGGGGGGTTCAGGAAGTCAGCCCAAGCATTTT.

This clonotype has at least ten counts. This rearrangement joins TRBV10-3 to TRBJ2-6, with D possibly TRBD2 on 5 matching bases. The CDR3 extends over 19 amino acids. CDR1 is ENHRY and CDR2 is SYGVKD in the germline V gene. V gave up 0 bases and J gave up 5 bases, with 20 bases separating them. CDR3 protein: CAISESGGHSVDRANVLTF. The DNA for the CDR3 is TGTGCCATCAGTGAGTCAGGCGGGCACAGCGTCGATAGGGCCAACGTCCTGACTTTC.

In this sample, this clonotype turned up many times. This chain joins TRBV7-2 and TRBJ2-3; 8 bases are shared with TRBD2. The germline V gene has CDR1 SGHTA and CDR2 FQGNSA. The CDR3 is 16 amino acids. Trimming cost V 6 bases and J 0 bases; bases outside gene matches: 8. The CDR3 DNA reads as TGTGCCAGCAGGGGAAATGCGGGAGGAAGCACAGATACGCAGTATTTT. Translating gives CASRGNAGGSTDTQYF. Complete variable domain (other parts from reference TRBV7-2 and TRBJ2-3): GAGVSQSPSNKVTEKGKDVELRCDPISGHTALYWYRQSLGQGLEFLIYFQGNSAPDKSGLPSDRFSAERTGGSVSTLTIQRTQQEDSAVYLCASRGNAGGSTDTQYFGPGTRLTVL.

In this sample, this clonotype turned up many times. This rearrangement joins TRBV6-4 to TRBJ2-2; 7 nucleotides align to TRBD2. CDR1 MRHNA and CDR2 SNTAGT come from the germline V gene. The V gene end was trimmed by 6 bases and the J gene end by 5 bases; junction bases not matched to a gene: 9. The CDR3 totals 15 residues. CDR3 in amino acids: CASSPSGAGTGELFF. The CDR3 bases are TGTGCCAGCAGCCCGAGCGGGGCGGGGACCGGGGAGCTGTTTTTT.

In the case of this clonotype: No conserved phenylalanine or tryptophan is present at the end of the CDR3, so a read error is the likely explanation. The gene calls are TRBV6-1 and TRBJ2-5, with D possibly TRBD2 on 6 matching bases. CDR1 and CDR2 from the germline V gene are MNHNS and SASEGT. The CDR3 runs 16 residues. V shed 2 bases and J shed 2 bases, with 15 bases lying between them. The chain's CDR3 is CASSERWGGIQETQYS. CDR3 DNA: TGTGCCAGCAGTGAAAGGTGGGGAGGAATACAAGAGACCCAGTACTCC.

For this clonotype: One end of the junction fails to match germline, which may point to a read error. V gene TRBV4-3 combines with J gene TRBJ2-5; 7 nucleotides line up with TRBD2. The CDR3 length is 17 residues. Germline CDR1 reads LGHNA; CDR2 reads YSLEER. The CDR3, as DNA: TGCGCCGGCAGCCCAAAGCTGGCGGGAGCGGGTGGGGAGACCCAGTACTTC. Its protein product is CAGSPKLAGAGGETQYF.

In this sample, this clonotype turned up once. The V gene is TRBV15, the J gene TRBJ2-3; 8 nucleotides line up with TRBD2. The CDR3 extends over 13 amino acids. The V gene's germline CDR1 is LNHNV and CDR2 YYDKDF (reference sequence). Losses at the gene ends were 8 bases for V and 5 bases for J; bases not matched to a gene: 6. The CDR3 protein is CATLTSGGDTQYF. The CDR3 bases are TGTGCCACCCTAACTAGCGGAGGAGATACGCAGTATTTT.

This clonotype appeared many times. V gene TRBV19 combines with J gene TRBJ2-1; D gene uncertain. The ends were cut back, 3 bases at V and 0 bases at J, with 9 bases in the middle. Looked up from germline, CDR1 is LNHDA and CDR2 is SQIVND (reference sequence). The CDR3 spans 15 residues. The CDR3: CASSIGVSSYNEQFF. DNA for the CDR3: TGTGCCAGTAGTATTGGAGTAAGCTCCTACAATGAGCAGTTCTTC.

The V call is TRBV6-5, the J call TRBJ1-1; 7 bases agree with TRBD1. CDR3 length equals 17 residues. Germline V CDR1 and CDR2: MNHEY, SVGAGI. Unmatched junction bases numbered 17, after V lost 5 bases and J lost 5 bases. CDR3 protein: CASSRRTGQPGGTEAFF. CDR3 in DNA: TGTGCCAGCAGTCGACGGACAGGCCAACCAGGAGGAACTGAAGCTTTCTTT.

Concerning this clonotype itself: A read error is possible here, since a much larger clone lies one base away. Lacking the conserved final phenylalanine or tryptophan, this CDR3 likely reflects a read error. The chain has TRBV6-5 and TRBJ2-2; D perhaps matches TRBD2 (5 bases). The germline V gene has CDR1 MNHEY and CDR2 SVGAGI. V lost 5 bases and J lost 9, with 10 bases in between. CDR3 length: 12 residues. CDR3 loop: CASSQTNRELFL. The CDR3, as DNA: TGTGCCAGCAGTCAGACTAACCGGGAGCTGTTTCTT.

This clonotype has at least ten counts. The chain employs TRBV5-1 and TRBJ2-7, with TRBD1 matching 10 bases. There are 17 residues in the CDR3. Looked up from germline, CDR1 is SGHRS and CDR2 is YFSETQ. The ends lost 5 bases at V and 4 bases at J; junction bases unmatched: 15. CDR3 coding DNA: TGCGCCAGCAGATCACAGCCGGGACAGGGGTGGGGATACGAGCAGTACTTC. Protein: CASRSQPGQGWGYEQYF.

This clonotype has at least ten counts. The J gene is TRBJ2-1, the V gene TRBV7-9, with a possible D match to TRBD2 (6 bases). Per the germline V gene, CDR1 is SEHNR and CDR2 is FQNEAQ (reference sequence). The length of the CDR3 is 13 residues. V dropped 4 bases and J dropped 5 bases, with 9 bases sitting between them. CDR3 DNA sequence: TGTGCCAGCAGCTGGGGACTCGACAATGAGCAGTTCTTC. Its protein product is CASSWGLDNEQFF.

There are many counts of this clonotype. CDR3 in amino acids: CASSLRGQGGEQYF. In DNA form, the CDR3 reads TGTGCCAGCAGCTTACGAGGGCAGGGTGGCGAGCAGTACTTC. This chain connects TRBV11-3 to TRBJ2-7, with D perhaps assigned TRBD1 or TRBD2 (5 bases each). The germline V gene has CDR1 SGHNT and CDR2 YENEEA. The CDR3 runs to 14 residues. V lost 2 bases and J 6 bases, leaving 14 bases between the germline ends.

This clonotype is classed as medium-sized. The CDR3: CASSGLAGDTGELFF. DNA of the CDR3: TGCGCCAGCAGTGGGCTAGCGGGAGACACCGGGGAGCTGTTTTTT. This chain connects TRBV10-2 to TRBJ2-2, with 10 nucleotides matching TRBD2. There are 15 residues in the CDR3. Germline V gives CDR1 WSHSY, CDR2 SAAADI. V was pared by 4 bases and J by 3 bases, with 2 bases of the junction left unmatched.

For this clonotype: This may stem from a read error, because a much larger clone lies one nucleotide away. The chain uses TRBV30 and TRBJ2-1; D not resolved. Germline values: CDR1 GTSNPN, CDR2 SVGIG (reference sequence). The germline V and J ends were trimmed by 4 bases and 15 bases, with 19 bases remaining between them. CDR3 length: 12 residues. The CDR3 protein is CAWIAPIRFPFF. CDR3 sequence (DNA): TGTGCCTGGATCGCCCCGATCCGTTTCCCGTTCTTC.

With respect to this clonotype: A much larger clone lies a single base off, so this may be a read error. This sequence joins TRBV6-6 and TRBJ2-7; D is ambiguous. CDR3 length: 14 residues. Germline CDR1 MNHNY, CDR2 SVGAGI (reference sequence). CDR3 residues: CAGSYSTPGSEQYF. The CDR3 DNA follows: TGTGCCGGCAGTTACTCGACCCCAGGAAGCGAGCAGTACTTC.

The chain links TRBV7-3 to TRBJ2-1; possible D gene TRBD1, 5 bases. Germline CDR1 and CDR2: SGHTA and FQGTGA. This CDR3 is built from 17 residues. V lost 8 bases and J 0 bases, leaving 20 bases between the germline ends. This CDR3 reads CASGPPPGIRSYNEQFF. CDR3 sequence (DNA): TGTGCCAGCGGCCCTCCCCCAGGGATACGCTCCTACAATGAGCAGTTCTTC.

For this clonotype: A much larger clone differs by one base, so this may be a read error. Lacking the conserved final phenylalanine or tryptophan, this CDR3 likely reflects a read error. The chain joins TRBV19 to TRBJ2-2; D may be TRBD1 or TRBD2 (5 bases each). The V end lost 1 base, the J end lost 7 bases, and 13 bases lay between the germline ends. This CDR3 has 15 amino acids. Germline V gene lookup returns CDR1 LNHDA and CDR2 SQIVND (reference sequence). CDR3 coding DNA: TGTGCCAGTAGTATAGCGGCTAGTGGGGGCGGGGAGCTGTTTCTT. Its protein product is CASSIAASGGGELFL.